The clone carrying this TCR beta chain was seen only once. Trimming pared 2 bases from V and 1 base from J, leaving 18 bases between. The CDR3 is 17 residues long. CDR1 is SGHKS and CDR2 is YYEKEE in the germline V gene (reference sequence). As handled by the study authors: Amplifying reference gene primers gave estimates of nucleated cell counts. The method was immunoSEQ multiplex PCR; TCRdb's version includes in-frame clones alone and lacks a portion of them. That table is the source of V, J and clone size, and D and trimming were worked out from the DNA. The top ten clones hold approximately 1.8% of a sample with over 200,000 clones, 84% of them seen once. This sample was taken from a study of blood T cell repertoires in COVID-19. Looking at the study overall: PBMCs, B-cell-depleted T cells, or T cells were the source of the cDNA or gDNA that made up the material.

Cohorts were determined from participant-reported clinical history. Two negative PCRs, clearance, or symptom resolution characterized the recovered Cohort 3 donors. This receptor was identified in a man in his sixties who had recovered from COVID-19. The V and J genes are TRBV5-5 and TRBJ1-1; perhaps TRBD1 as D (5 bases). Sample: PBMCs or T cells enriched from blood (not recorded which). CDR3 nucleotides: TGTGCCAGCAGCTTTGGCCCTATGACAGCCGCGAACACTGAAGCTTTCTTT. As protein: CASSFGPMTAANTEAFF.